This T cell receptor (beta chain) was captured in a study of CXCR3-negative and CXCR3-positive naive CD8 T cells. Study results and limitations: Similar TRBV-TRBJ usage was seen in naive cells (both CXCR3-negative and CXCR3-positive), but memory cells differed. Comparably high diversity marked both naive subsets, whereas memory CD8+ cells had much lower diversity.

This CDR3 has 14 residues. CDR1 and CDR2 from the germline V gene are DFQATT and SNEGSKA (reference sequence). Cells that were CD45RO-CCR7+CD27+CD95- constituted naive CD8+ T cells. The TRB libraries of cDNA were built by UMI-labeled 5' RACE. TCRdb re-called the 5' RACE reads and catalogs CDR3 proteins one per entry, DNA excluded. This sample's clone table lists about 62,000 distinct CDR3 sequences. Remarks on this clonotype: The target antigen is unknown.

The chain joins TRBV20-1 to TRBJ2-5. The material sequenced was naive CXCR3- CD8+ T cells from blood. Subset denoted: CD45RO-CCR7+CD27+CD95- naive CD8+ T cells lacking CXCR3 (TNR3-). The receptor was isolated from a human donor in good health. Some clones in this sample may be carry-over from other donors' samples. The CDR3 spells CSAGRGRDQETQHF.